Each of the 11 T cell receptor beta chains below was sequenced from the same sample in a study of blood T cell repertoires in COVID-19. Produced via immunoSEQ multiplex PCR; TCRdb's table is partial and in-frame only. The repertoire includes about 220,000 clones, about four fifths of them detected once, and about 2.3% sits in the top ten. The sequenced sample was peripheral blood. The receptors were gathered from a woman aged 55-70 years with acute or convalescent COVID-19.

In nucleotides, the CDR3 is TGCAGCGTTGAACGTGGAGGTAAAGGGTCGTACGAGCAGTACTTC. Its protein product is CSVERGGKGSYEQYF. The chain uses TRBV29-1 and TRBJ2-7; tentatively, D is TRBD2 (5 bases). V was pared by 2 bases and J by 4 bases, with 18 bases between. Germline CDR1 is SQVTM and CDR2 is ANQGSEA. This CDR3 region has 15 residues.

In its sample, this clone was seen a few times. J is TRBJ1-2 and V is TRBV7-9; 8 positions match TRBD1. The CDR3 is 14 residues long. Germline assignment: CDR1 SEHNR and CDR2 FQNEAQ (reference sequence). The V segment lost 3 bases and the J segment 4 bases; nucleotides outside the gene matches: 4. CDR3 residues: CASSFPGTGYGYTF. As DNA, the CDR3 is TGTGCCAGCAGCTTTCCCGGGACAGGCTATGGCTACACCTTC.

The rearrangement joins TRBV27 to TRBJ1-5, with TRBD1 matching 9 bases. Germline V gene data show CDR1 as MNHEY and CDR2 as SMNVEV (reference sequence). Trimming cost V 5 bases and J 9 bases; bases outside gene matches: 8. The CDR3 length is 14 residues. The CDR3 loop reads CASSHTGGARPQHF. CDR3 bases: TGTGCCAGCAGTCATACAGGGGGCGCAAGGCCCCAGCATTTT.

V is TRBV5-1 and J is TRBJ2-1; tentatively, D is TRBD2 (7 bases). V gave up 3 bases and J gave up 6 bases, with 10 bases separating them. Germline V gene sequence: CDR1 SGHRS, CDR2 YFSETQ. The CDR3 totals 13 residues. The CDR3 coding sequence is TGCGCCAGCAGCTCCGGGGGGCTCAATGAGCAGTTCTTC. Amino acids: CASSSGGLNEQFF.

This clone was detected once. This sequence joins TRBV14 and TRBJ2-7; TRBD1 agrees at 10 bases. Germline loops: CDR1 SGHDN, CDR2 FVKESK. V was clipped by 7 bases and J by 8 bases; unmatched bases: 8. The CDR3 loop spans 13 amino acids. CDR3 coding DNA: TGTGCCAGCAATGGACAGGGGGGAGCAAAGCAGTACTTC. Protein: CASNGQGGAKQYF.

The chain carries TRBV5-4 and TRBJ1-1; TRBD1 agrees at 8 bases. This CDR3 region has 12 residues. Unmatched junction bases numbered 7, after V lost 4 bases and J lost 11 bases. Germline V gene sequence: CDR1 SGHNT, CDR2 YYREEE (reference sequence). Here the CDR3 reads CASSQDRVRAFF. The CDR3 region has the DNA TGTGCCAGCAGCCAGGACAGGGTGCGGGCTTTCTTT.

This chain connects TRBV10-1 to TRBJ1-2, with TRBD1 matching over 9 bases. Germline V CDR1 and CDR2: WNHNN, SYGVQD (reference sequence). The CDR3 sequence is 13 residues long. The V segment lost 6 bases and the J segment 4 bases; nucleotides outside the gene matches: 3. The CDR3 here is CASSEDRGYGYTF. CDR3 in DNA: TGCGCCAGCAGCGAGGACAGGGGCTATGGCTACACCTTC.

This clone was seen only a few times. This sequence joins TRBV27 and TRBJ2-2, with 8 bases aligning to TRBD1. The V segment lost 5 bases and the J segment 1 base; nucleotides outside the gene matches: 6. CDR1 and CDR2 (germline): MNHEY, SMNVEV (reference sequence). This CDR3 comprises 16 residues. This CDR3 reads CASSQTGTGNTGELFF. CDR3 DNA: TGTGCCAGCAGTCAAACCGGGACAGGGAACACCGGGGAGCTGTTTTTT.

The genes are TRBV10-3 and TRBJ1-5; D possibly corresponds to TRBD1 (5 bases). Germline-derived CDR1 and CDR2 are ENHRY and SYGVKD. Trimming stripped 1 base from V and 0 bases from J, with 10 bases between. CDR3 size: 16 residues. CDR3 region: CAISEYGGFSNQPQHF. CDR3 bases: TGTGCCATCAGTGAGTACGGGGGGTTTAGCAATCAGCCCCAGCATTTT.

This clone was recorded once. CDR3 DNA: TGTGCCAGCAGCTTGTTGGGGGGGCCAGGCGACGAGCAGTACTTC. Protein sequence: CASSLLGGPGDEQYF. V is TRBV5-8 and J is TRBJ2-7; TRBD2 might be the D (7 bases). The CDR3 extends over 15 amino acids. V was clipped by 1 base and J by 5 bases, with 16 bases between them. In germline, CDR1 is SGHTS, CDR2 YDEGEE. Full variable domain (rest looked up from reference TRBV5-8 and TRBJ2-7): EAGVTQSPTHLIKTRGQQATLRCSPISGHTSVYWYQQALGLGLQFLLWYDEGEERNRGNFPPRFSGRQFPNYSSELNVNALELEDSALYLCASSLLGGPGDEQYFGPGTRLTVT.

This clone has a single count. The rearrangement uses TRBV4-3 and TRBJ1-2; a weak D match, TRBD1 (5 bases). The CDR3 consists of 17 residues. Germline V CDR1 and CDR2: LGHNA, YSLEER. V lost 0 bases and J 8 bases, leaving 22 bases between the germline ends. In nucleotides, the CDR3 is TGCGCCAGCAGCCAAGAGGCCCAAGGGAGGGGCGTGGGCGGCTACACCTTC. Protein sequence: CASSQEAQGRGVGGYTF.